The T cell receptor (beta chain) under discussion was sequenced for a study of shared clonotypes between healthy human individuals. Study summary: Three plates each covered CD4 naive and memory; CD8 naive two, CD8 memory one.

The healthy adult donors were HIV-negative and reported no recent acute infections or vaccinations. Here immunoSEQ multiplex PCR was the method, and the copy in TCRdb shows in-frame clones only, minus some. The table records approximately 1.1 million clones, around 82% of them present only once. Germline CDR1 is SNHLY and CDR2 is FYNNEI. The CDR3 has 19 residues. Trimming left V 5 bases short and J 14 bases short, with 39 bases between. For this clone: Its cognate antigen is unknown.

Study-level results: Sorted-subset samples were not fully sequenced, rarefaction indicated. It was observed that around 5% of naive CD4 clonotypes were shared across a handful of donors.

Sequencing input: memory CD4+ T cells from PBMCs. The sample's subset: CD45RA-negative fraction. The receptor was isolated from a man aged 18-30 years in good health. Some clones in this sample may be carry-over from other donors' samples. The rearrangement joins TRBV2 to TRBJ1-2; no reliable D call. CDR3: CASSTRPGTSREAVHGVTF. The CDR3, as DNA: TGTGCCAGCAGTACGCGTCCGGGTACGTCGAGGGAAGCTGTGCACGGGGTGACCTTC. Full variable domain (remainder filled in from reference TRBV2 and TRBJ1-2): EPEVTQTPSHQVTQMGQEVILRCVPISNHLYFYWYRQILGQKVEFLVSFYNNEISEKSEIFDDQFSVERPDGSNFTLKIRSTKLEDSAMYFCASSTRPGTSREAVHGVTFGSGTRLTVV.